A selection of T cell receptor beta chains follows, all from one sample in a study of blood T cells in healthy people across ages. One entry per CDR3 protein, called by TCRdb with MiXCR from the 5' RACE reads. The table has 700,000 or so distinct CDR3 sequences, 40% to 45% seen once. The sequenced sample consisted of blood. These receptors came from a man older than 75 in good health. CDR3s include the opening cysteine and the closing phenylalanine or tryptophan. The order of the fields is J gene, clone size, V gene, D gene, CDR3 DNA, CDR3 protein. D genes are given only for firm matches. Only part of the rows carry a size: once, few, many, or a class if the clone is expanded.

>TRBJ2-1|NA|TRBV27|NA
TGTGCCAGCATGAGGGGAGTTAATGAGCAGTTCTTC
CASMRGVNEQFF
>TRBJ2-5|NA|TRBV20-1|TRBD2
TGCAGTGCAACCTCCGGGACTAGCTCACGGGAGACCCAGTACTTC
CSATSGTSSRETQYF
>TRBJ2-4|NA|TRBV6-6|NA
TGTGCCAGCAGTCCGAACGGACAGCCTCTGGTCAAAAACATTCAGTACTTC
CASSPNGQPLVKNIQYF
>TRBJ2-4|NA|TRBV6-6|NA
TGTACCAGCAGTTACGAAGGGGGAGCCAAAAACATTCAGTACTTC
CTSSYEGGAKNIQYF
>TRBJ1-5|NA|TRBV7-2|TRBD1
TGTGCCAGCAGCTTAAGGACAGGGGGCGCCGATGGCAATCAGCCCCAGCATTTT
CASSLRTGGADGNQPQHF
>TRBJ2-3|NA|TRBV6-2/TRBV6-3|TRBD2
TGTGCCAGCAGGCCAGCGGGGGGATCGACAGATACGCAGTATTTT
CASRPAGGSTDTQYF
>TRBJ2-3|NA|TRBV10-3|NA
TGTGCCATCAGGCCGAGTGGCGGAAACACAGATACGCAGTATTTT
CAIRPSGGNTDTQYF
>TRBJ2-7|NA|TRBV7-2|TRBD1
TGTGCCAGCAGCCGACAGGGATCGGACGAGCAGTACTTC
CASSRQGSDEQYF
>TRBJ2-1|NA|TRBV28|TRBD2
TGTGCCAGCAGAACTAACAGGGGACTAGCGGACAATGAGCAGTTCTTC
CASRTNRGLADNEQFF
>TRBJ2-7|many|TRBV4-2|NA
TGTGCCAGCAGCCAAGAGGGGTTCTCCTACGAGCAGTACTTC
CASSQEGFSYEQYF
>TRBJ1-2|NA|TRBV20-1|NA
TGCAGTGCTAGAGATCGAAGAGCTTTCACTCCCTATGGCTACACCTTC
CSARDRRAFTPYGYTF
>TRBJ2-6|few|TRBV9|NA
TGTGCCAGCAGCGCCTCCGGGGCTCAGGTGGCCAACGTCCTGACTTTC
CASSASGAQVANVLTF
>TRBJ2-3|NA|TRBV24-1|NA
TGTGCCACCAGTGAGATGGGGGTGCAGTATTTT
CATSEMGVQYF
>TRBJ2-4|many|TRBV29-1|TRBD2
TGCAGCGTTGTGGAGGGAGGGTCCAAAAACATTCAGTACTTC
CSVVEGGSKNIQYF